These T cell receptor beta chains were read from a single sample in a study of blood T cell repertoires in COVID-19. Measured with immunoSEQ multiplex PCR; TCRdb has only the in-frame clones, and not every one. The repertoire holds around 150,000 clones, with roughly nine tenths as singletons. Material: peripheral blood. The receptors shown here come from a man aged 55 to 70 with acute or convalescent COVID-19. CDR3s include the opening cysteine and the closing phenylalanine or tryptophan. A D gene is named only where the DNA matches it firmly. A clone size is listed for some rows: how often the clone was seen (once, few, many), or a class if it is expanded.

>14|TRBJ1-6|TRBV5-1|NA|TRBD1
TGCGCCAGCAGCCTGGGACAGTGGGATTCACCCCTCCACTTT
CASSLGQWDSPLHF
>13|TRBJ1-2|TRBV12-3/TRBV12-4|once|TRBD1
TGTGCCAGCAGTTCGCCACAGGGGTATGGCTACACCTTC
CASSSPQGYGYTF
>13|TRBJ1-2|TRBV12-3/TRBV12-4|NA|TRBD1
TGTGCCAGCAGAAGGACAGGTTCCTATGGCTACACCTTC
CASRRTGSYGYTF
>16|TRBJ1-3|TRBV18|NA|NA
TGTGCCAGCTCACCACCCGACAGGACTTCTGGAAACACCATATATTTT
CASSPPDRTSGNTIYF
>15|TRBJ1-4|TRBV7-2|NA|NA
TGTGCCAGCAGCTTAACCGGGACACTAGGTGAAAAACTGTTTTTT
CASSLTGTLGEKLFF
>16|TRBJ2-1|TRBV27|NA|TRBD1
TGTGCCAGCAGTTTACGAATGGGACAGGGTACCAATGAGCAGTTCTTC
CASSLRMGQGTNEQFF
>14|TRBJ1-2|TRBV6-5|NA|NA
TGTGCCAGCAGCCGATCAGGGGAGAACTATGGCTACACCTTC
CASSRSGENYGYTF
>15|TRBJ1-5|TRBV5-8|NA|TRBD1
TGTGCCAGCAGTTCGGGACAGGTATGGGTTCGGCCCCAGCATTTT
CASSSGQVWVRPQHF
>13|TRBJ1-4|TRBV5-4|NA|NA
TGTGCCAGCAGCGGGGGGGCGAGCGGACACCAAGTTTTT
CASSGGASGHQVF
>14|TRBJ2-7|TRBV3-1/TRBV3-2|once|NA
TGTGCCAGCAGCCAAGTGGGTCAGGGGGGTGAGCAGTACTTC
CASSQVGQGGEQYF
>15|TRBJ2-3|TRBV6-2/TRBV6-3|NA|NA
TGTGCCAGCAGTTACTCGGGCGGGCCAGCAGATACGCAGTATTTT
CASSYSGGPADTQYF
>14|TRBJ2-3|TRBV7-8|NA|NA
TGTGCCAGCAACCGTGCGGGGGCTCTGGATACGCAGTATTTT
CASNRAGALDTQYF
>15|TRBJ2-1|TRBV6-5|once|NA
TGTGCCAGCAGTCTGTCCGGGACAAAATACAATGAGCAGTTCTTC
CASSLSGTKYNEQFF
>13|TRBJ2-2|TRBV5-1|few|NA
TGCGCCAGCAGCTTGGTCGGGGCCGGGGAGCTGTTTTTT
CASSLVGAGELFF
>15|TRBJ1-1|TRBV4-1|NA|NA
TGCGCCAGCAGCCAAGTCCCCACAAAGAACACTGAAGCTTTCTTT
CASSQVPTKNTEAFF
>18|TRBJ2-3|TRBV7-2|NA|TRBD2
TGTGCCAGCAGCTTGGGGACTAGCGGGGGCGTTAGCACAGATACGCAGTATTTT
CASSLGTSGGVSTDTQYF
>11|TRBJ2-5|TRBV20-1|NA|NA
TGCAGTGCTAGTAGGGGGGGTGAACAGTACTTC
CSASRGGEQYF
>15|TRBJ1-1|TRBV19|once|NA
TGTGCCAGTAGTATTTTACAGGTTGGGAACACTGAAGCTTTCTTT
CASSILQVGNTEAFF
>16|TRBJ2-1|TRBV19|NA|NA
TGTGCCAGTAGTAAACCCAGGGATATCTCCTACAATGAGCAGTTCTTC
CASSKPRDISYNEQFF
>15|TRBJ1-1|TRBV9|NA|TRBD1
TGTGCCAGCAGCCCCTCCGGGACAGGATTAACTGAAGCTTTCTTT
CASSPSGTGLTEAFF
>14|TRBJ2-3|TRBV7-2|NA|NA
TGTGCCAGCAGCTTGCTAGCTACTGCAGATACGCAGTATTTT
CASSLLATADTQYF
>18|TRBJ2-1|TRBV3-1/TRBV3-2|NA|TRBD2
TGTGCCAGCAGCCCAGGGACTAGCGGGCCATTCTCCTACAATGAGCAGTTCTTC
CASSPGTSGPFSYNEQFF
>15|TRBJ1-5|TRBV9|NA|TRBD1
TGTGCCAGCAGCGTAGGGACAGGGGGCAACCAGCCCCAGCATTTT
CASSVGTGGNQPQHF
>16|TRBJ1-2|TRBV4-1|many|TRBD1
TGCGCCAGCAGCCATCCGGGACAGGGAAGGAACTATGGCTACACCTTC
CASSHPGQGRNYGYTF
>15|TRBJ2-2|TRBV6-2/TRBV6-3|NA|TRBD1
TGTGCCAGCAGTCTCAGGACAGGGTGGACCGGGGAGCTGTTTTTT
CASSLRTGWTGELFF
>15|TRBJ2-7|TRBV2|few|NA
TGTGCCAGCAGTGAAAACAGGGTGGGCTCCTACGAGCAGTACTTC
CASSENRVGSYEQYF
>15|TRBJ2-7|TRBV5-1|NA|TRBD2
TGCGCCAGCAGCAGGACTAGCGGGGGGACCTACGAGCAGTACTTC
CASSRTSGGTYEQYF
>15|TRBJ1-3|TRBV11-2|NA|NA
TGTGCCAGCAGCTTAAATTTTGCGGGTGGAAACACCATATATTTT
CASSLNFAGGNTIYF